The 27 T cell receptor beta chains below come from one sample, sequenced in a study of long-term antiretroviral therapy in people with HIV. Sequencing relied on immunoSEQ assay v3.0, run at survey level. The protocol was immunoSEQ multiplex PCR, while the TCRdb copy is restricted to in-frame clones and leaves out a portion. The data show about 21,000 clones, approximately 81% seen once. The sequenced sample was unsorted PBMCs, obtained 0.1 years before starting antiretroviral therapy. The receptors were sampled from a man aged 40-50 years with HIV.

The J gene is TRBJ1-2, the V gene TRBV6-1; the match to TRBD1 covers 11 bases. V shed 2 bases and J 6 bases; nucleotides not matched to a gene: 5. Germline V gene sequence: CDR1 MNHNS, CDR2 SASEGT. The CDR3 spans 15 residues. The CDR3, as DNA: TGTGCCAGCAGTGAATGGGGACAGGGGGTCGATGGCTACACCTTC. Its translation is CASSEWGQGVDGYTF.

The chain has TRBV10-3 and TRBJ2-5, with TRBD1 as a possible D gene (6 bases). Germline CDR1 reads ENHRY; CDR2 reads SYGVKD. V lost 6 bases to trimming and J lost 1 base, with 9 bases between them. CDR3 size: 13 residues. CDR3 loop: CAIRGQIQETQYF. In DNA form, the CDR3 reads TGTGCCATCAGGGGACAAATCCAAGAGACCCAGTACTTC.

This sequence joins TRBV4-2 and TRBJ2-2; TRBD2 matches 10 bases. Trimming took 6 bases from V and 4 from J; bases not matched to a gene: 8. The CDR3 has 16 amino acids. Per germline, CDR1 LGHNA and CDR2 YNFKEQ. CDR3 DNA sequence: TGTGCCAGCAGACGGAGCGGGGGGGCCGGCACCGGGGAGCTGTTTTTT. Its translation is CASRRSGGAGTGELFF.

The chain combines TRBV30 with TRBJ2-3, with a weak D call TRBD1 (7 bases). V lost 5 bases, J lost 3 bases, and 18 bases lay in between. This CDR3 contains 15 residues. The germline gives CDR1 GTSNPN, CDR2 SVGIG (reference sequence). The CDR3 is CAWVRQGGRTDTQYF. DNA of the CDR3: TGTGCCTGGGTTAGACAGGGAGGCAGGACAGATACGCAGTATTTT.

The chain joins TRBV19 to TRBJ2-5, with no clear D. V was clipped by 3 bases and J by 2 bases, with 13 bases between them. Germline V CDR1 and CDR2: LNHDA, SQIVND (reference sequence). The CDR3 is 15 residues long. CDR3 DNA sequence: TGTGCCAGTAGTATTAGTAGGTCAACACAAGAGACCCAGTACTTC. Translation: CASSISRSTQETQYF. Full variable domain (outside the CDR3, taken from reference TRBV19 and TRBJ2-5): DGGITQSPKYLFRKEGQNVTLSCEQNLNHDAMYWYRQDPGQGLRLIYYSQIVNDFQKGDIAEGYSVSREKKESFPLTVTSAQKNPTAFYLCASSISRSTQETQYFGPGTRLLVL.

The DNA for the CDR3 is TGCAGCGTCGCGACAGGGGTCGGGGGGGAGACCCAGTACTTC. Amino acid sequence: CSVATGVGGETQYF. The chain carries TRBV29-1 and TRBJ2-5; possibly TRBD1 for D (8 bases). Germline assignment: CDR1 SQVTM and CDR2 ANQGSEA. The CDR3 loop spans 14 amino acids. V dropped 6 bases and J dropped 5 bases, with 19 bases sitting between them.

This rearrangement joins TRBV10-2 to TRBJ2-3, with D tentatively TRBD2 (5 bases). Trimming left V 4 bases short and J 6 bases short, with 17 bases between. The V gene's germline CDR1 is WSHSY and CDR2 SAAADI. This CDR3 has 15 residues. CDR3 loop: CASSGGRLMKDTQYF. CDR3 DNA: TGCGCCAGCAGTGGTGGGAGACTAATGAAGGATACGCAGTATTTT.

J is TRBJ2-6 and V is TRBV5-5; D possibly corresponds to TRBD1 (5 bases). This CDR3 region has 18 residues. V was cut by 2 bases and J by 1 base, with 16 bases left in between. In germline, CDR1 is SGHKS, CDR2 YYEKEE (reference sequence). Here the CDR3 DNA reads TGTGCCAGCAGCTTTCTTGCAGGGAAATTTTCTGGGGCCAACGTCCTGACTTTC. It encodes CASSFLAGKFSGANVLTF.

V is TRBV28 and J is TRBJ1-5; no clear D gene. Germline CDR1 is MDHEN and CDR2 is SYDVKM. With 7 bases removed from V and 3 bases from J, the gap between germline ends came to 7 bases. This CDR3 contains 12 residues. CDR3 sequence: CASMEYNQPQHF. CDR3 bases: TGTGCCAGCATGGAGTACAATCAGCCCCAGCATTTT.

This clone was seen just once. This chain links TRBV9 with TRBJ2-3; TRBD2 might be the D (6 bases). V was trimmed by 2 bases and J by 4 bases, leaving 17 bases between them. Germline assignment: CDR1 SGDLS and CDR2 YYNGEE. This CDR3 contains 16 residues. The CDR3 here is CASSVSGVTYPDTQYF. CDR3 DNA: TGTGCCAGCAGCGTTTCGGGAGTCACGTACCCAGATACGCAGTATTTT.

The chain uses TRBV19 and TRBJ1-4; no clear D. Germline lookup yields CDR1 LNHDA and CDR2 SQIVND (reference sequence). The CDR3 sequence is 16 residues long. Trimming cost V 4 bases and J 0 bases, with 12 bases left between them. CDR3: CASSTVYRATNEKLFF. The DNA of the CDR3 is TGTGCCAGTAGTACCGTCTATCGGGCAACTAATGAAAAACTGTTTTTT.

CDR3 coding DNA: TGTGCCAGCAGCTCCCCGAGGACTAGAGGGATCTCCTACGAGCAGTACTTC. Translation: CASSSPRTRGISYEQYF. The gene calls are TRBV21-1 and TRBJ2-7; the table's D gene call, TRBD2, was not cross checked with the DNA. TRBV21-1 represents a pseudogene. The CDR3 contains 17 residues.

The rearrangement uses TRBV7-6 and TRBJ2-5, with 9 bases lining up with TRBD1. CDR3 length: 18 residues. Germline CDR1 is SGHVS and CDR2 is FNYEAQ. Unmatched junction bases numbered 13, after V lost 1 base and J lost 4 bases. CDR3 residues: CASSLDGMGDRVPETQYF. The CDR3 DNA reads TGTGCCAGCAGCTTAGATGGGATGGGGGACAGGGTACCAGAGACCCAGTACTTC.

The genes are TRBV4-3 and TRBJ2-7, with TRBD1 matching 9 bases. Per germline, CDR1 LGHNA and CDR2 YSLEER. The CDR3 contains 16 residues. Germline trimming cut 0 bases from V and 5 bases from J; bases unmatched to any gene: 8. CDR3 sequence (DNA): TGCGCCAGCAGCCAAGAAGGAGGACAGGGGCTACACGAGCAGTACTTC. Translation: CASSQEGGQGLHEQYF.

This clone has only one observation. The CDR3 sequence: CASRSSGQGLNTEAFF. The CDR3 nucleotides read TGTGCCAGCAGAAGTTCGGGACAGGGATTGAACACTGAAGCTTTCTTT. The V and J genes are TRBV6-6 and TRBJ1-1, with TRBD1 matching over 9 bases. The CDR3 totals 16 residues. Germline loops: CDR1 MNHNY, CDR2 SVGAGI (reference sequence). The V and J ends lost 6 bases and 0 bases, in that order; junction bases with no gene match: 8.

The CDR3 DNA is TGTGCCAGCAGTCCTTTTGGCGGGACGCCCCGTTACAATGAGCAGTTCTTC. Translating it yields CASSPFGGTPRYNEQFF. The gene calls are TRBV11-2 and TRBJ2-1; a weak D match, TRBD2 (6 bases). Looked up from germline, CDR1 is SGHAT and CDR2 is FQNNGV. The CDR3 is 17 amino acids. V was pared by 6 bases and J by 4 bases, with 22 bases between.

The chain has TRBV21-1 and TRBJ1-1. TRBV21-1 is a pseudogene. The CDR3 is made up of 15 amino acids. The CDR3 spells CASSNKNREDTEAFF. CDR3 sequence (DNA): TGTGCCAGCAGCAACAAAAACAGGGAGGACACTGAAGCTTTCTTT.

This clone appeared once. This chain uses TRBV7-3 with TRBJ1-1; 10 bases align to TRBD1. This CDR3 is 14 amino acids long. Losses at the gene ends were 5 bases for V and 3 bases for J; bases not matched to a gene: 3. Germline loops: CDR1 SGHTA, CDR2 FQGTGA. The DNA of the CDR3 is TGTGCCAGCAGCCCGGGACAGGGGCACACTGAAGCTTTCTTT. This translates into CASSPGQGHTEAFF. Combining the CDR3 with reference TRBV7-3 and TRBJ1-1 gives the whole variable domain GAGVSQTPSNKVTEKGKYVELRCDPISGHTALYWYRQSLGQGPEFLIYFQGTGAADDSGLPNDRFFAVRPEGSVSTLKIQRTERGDSAVYLCASSPGQGHTEAFFGQGTRLTVV.

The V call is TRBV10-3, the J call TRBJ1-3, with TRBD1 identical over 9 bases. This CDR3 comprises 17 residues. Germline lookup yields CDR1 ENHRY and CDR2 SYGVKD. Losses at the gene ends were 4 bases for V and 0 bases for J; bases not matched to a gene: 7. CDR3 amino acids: CAISAGDRAYSGNTIYF. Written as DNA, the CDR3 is TGTGCCATCAGTGCCGGGGACAGGGCATACTCTGGAAACACCATATATTTT.

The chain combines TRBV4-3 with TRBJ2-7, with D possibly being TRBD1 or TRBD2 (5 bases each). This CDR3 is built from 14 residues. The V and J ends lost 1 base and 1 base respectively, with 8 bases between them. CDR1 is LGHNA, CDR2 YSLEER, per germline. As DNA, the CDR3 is TGCGCCAGCAGCCAAGCGGGGCTTTCCTACGAGCAGTACTTC. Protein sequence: CASSQAGLSYEQYF.

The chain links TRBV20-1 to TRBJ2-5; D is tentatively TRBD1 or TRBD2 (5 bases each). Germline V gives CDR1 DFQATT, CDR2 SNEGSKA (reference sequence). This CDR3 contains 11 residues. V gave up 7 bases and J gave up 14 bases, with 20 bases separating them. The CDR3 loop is CSVQGFRGRYF. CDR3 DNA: TGCAGTGTCCAAGGTTTCCGGGGCCGATACTTC.

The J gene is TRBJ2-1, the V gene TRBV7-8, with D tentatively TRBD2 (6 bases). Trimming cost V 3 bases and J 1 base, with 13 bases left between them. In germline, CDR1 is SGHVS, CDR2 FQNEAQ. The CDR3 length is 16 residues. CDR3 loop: CASSLRTAGSYNEQFF. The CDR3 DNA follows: TGTGCCAGCAGCTTGCGAACCGCGGGATCCTACAATGAGCAGTTCTTC.

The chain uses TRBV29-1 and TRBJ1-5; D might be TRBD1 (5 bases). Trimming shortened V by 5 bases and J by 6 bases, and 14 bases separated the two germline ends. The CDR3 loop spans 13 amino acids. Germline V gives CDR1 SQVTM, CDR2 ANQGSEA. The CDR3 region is CSVRLGGGQPQHF. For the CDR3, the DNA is TGCAGCGTTCGTCTGGGTGGGGGTCAGCCCCAGCATTTT.

CDR3 nucleotides: TGCGCCAGCAGCTTGGAGGCAACCAGCGAGCAGTTCTTC. Its protein product is CASSLEATSEQFF. This sequence joins TRBV5-1 and TRBJ2-1; D gene uncertain. V was trimmed by 0 bases and J by 10 bases, leaving 11 bases between them. The germline gives CDR1 SGHRS, CDR2 YFSETQ. The CDR3 covers 13 residues. The full variable domain, with the rest looked up from reference TRBV5-1 and TRBJ2-1, is KAGVTQTPRYLIKTRGQQVTLSCSPISGHRSVSWYQQTPGQGLQFLFEYFSETQRNKGNFPGRFSGRQFSNSRSEMNVSTLELGDSALYLCASSLEATSEQFFGPGTRLTVL.

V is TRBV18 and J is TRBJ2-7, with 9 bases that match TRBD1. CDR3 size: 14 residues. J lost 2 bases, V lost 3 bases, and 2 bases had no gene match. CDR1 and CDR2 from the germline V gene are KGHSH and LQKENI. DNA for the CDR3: TGTGCCAGCTCACCGGGGACAGGGCCCTACGAGCAGTACTTC. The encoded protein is CASSPGTGPYEQYF.

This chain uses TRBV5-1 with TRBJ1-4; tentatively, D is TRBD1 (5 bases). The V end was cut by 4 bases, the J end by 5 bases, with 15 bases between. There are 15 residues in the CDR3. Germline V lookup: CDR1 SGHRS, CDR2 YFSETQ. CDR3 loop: CASSTTGAQNEKLFF. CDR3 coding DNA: TGCGCCAGCAGCACAACAGGCGCGCAAAATGAAAAACTGTTTTTT.

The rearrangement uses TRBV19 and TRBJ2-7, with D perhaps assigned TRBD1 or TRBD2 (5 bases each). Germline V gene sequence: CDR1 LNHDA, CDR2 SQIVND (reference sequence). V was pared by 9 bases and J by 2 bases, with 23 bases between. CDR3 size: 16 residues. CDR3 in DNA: TGTGCCAGCCAACCAGGGCGGCTAGCTGAAACCTACGAGCAGTACTTC. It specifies CASQPGRLAETYEQYF.